These T cell receptor beta chains were read from a single sample in a study of Graves' ophthalmopathy and Graves' hyperthyroidism. TCRdb re-called the multiplex PCR reads with MiXCR, one entry per CDR3 protein. The table includes more than 300,000 distinct CDR3 sequences, about a sixth detected once. Sequenced sample: peripheral blood. These receptors were collected from an adult woman with stable Graves' hyperthyroidism. Both conserved end residues are part of each CDR3. D genes are given only for firm matches. Size is omitted from some rows. Given values are once, few, many or a class for expanded clones.

j_call v_call clone_size d_call cdr3_length cdr3_aa cdr3_nt
TRBJ2-2 TRBV11-3 many TRBD2 21 CASSLVFGTSGRPANTGELFF TGTGCCAGCAGCTTAGTTTTTGGGACTAGCGGGAGGCCTGCGAACACCGGGGAGCTGTTTTTT
TRBJ1-1 TRBV27 many . 13 CASSLTFGRQTFF TGTGCCAGCAGTTTAACCTTCGGCAGACAGACATTCTTT
TRBJ2-7 TRBV6-5 many TRBD2 16 CASSSTLLARIYEQYF TGTGCCAGCAGTTCGACATTACTAGCGAGAATCTACGAGCAGTACTTC
TRBJ1-5 TRBV24-1 many TRBD1 15 CTTGGTDNSNQPQHF TGTACCACCGGAGGGACAGACAATAGCAATCAGCCCCAGCATTTT
TRBJ1-2 TRBV13 . . 13 CASSLGQTDGYTF TGTGCCAGCAGCTTAGGACAGACCGATGGCTACACCTTC
TRBJ1-6 TRBV6-5 . TRBD1 14 CASSYDRENSPLHF TGTGCCAGCAGTTACGACAGGGAGAACTCACCCCTCCACTTT
TRBJ2-5 TRBV28 many TRBD2 14 CASSFSGGRVTQYF TGTGCCAGCAGTTTCTCGGGAGGAAGGGTGACCCAGTACTTC
TRBJ2-7 TRBV28 many TRBD2 14 CASSLGGSRDEQYF TGTGCCAGCAGTTTGGGCGGGAGTCGCGACGAGCAGTACTTC
TRBJ2-7 TRBV30 many . 13 CAWSPRVLYEQYF TGTGCCTGGAGCCCTAGGGTGTTGTACGAGCAGTACTTC
TRBJ2-7 TRBV10-1 . TRBD1 15 CASSDPDRGLYEQYF TGCGCCAGCAGTGACCCGGACAGGGGTCTCTACGAGCAGTACTTC
TRBJ2-5 TRBV14 many . 20 CASSQAGFLAHPFREETQYF TGTGCCAGCAGCCAAGCGGGTTTTCTAGCCCACCCTTTCCGCGAAGAGACCCAGTACTTC
TRBJ2-2 TRBV12-3/TRBV12-4 . TRBD1 16 CASSRRTGSGTGELFF TGTGCCAGCAGCCGACGGACAGGGAGTGGGACCGGGGAGCTGTTTTTT
TRBJ2-7 TRBV20-1 . TRBD1 14 CSAPRDRPSYEQYF TGCAGTGCTCCCCGGGACAGGCCCTCTTACGAGCAGTACTTC
TRBJ2-7 TRBV6-4 . TRBD1 13 CASRRTGGYEQYF TGTGCCAGCAGACGGACAGGGGGCTACGAGCAGTACTTC
TRBJ2-5 TRBV28 many . 15 CASSSSKEWRETQYF TGTGCCAGCAGCTCCTCGAAGGAGTGGAGAGAGACCCAGTACTTC
TRBJ2-7 TRBV5-8 . TRBD1 15 CASSLYRGPTYEQYF TGTGCCAGCAGCTTGTACAGGGGCCCCACCTACGAGCAGTACTTC
TRBJ1-2 TRBV11-2 many . 11 CASSLLDGYTF TGTGCCAGCAGCCTTCTGGATGGCTACACCTTC
TRBJ2-2 TRBV7-2 many TRBD2 17 CASSTLPGLAGVGELFF TGTGCCAGCAGCACGCTACCGGGACTAGCGGGTGTGGGGGAGCTGTTTTTT
TRBJ2-7 TRBV7-9 many TRBD2 15 CASSPGLAGYHEQYF TGTGCCAGCAGCCCAGGACTAGCGGGATATCACGAGCAGTACTTC
TRBJ2-2 TRBV19 many TRBD1 15 CASSPGTGFSGELFF TGTGCCAGTAGCCCCGGGACAGGGTTTTCCGGGGAGCTGTTTTTT
TRBJ2-7 TRBV7-2 few TRBD2 15 CASSPRGGRFYEQYF TGTGCCAGCAGTCCGCGGGGGGGCAGGTTCTACGAGCAGTACTTC
TRBJ2-5 TRBV6-2/TRBV6-3 many . 14 CASSYSTSQETQYF TGTGCCAGCAGTTACTCGACTAGCCAAGAGACCCAGTACTTC
TRBJ1-1 TRBV7-3 few TRBD1 15 CASSLSGTGNTEAFF TGTGCCAGCAGCCTGTCCGGGACAGGAAACACTGAAGCTTTCTTT
TRBJ2-7 TRBV5-4 many . 17 CASSLAVSGRGSYEQYF TGTGCCAGCAGCTTGGCAGTATCGGGACGAGGGTCCTACGAGCAGTACTTC
TRBJ2-5 TRBV9 many . 17 CASSVLGGSNSLETQYF TGTGCCAGCAGCGTACTGGGGGGTAGTAATTCCCTTGAGACCCAGTACTTC
TRBJ1-1 TRBV18 few TRBD1 16 CASSPGHGTATFEAFF TGTGCCAGCTCACCAGGCCACGGGACAGCCACCTTTGAAGCTTTCTTT
TRBJ2-5 TRBV6-1 . TRBD1 14 CASTQGQTQETQYF TGTGCCAGCACGCAGGGACAGACCCAAGAGACCCAGTACTTC
TRBJ2-7 TRBV20-1 . TRBD1 14 CSARGRGPSYEQYF TGCAGTGCTAGGGGAAGGGGGCCCTCCTACGAGCAGTACTTC
TRBJ2-7 TRBV29-1 many . 14 CSVEDRGGSYEQYF TGCAGCGTTGAAGACAGGGGTGGCTCCTACGAGCAGTACTTC
TRBJ1-5 TRBV28 many . 13 CATRGGSSQPQHF TGTGCCACCCGTGGGGGCAGTAGTCAGCCCCAGCATTTT
TRBJ2-5 TRBV30 . . 13 CAWNKWAERTQYF TGTGCCTGGAATAAATGGGCGGAGAGGACCCAGTACTTC
TRBJ2-5 TRBV24-1 many TRBD1 16 CATSDSRDSYAETQYF TGTGCCACCAGTGATTCAAGGGACAGCTATGCGGAGACCCAGTACTTC